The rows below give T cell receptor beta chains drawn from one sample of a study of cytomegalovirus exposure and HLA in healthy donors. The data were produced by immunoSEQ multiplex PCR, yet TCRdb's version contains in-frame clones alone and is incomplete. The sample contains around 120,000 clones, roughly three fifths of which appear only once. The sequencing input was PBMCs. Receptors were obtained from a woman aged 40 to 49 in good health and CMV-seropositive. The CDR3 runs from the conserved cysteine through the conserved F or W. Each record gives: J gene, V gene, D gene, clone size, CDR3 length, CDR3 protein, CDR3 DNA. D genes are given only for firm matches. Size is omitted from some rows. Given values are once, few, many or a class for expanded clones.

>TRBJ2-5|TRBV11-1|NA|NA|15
CASSSTRDWEETQYF
TGTGCCAGCAGCTCGACCAGGGACTGGGAAGAGACCCAGTACTTC
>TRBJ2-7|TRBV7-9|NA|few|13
CASSRDSSYEQYF
TGTGCCAGCAGCCGAGACAGCTCCTACGAGCAGTACTTC
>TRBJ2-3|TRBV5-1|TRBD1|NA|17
CASSLVGTGTSTDTQYF
TGCGCCAGCAGCTTGGTTGGGACAGGTACAAGCACAGATACGCAGTATTTT
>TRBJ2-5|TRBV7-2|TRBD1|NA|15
CASSPGQGARETQYF
TGTGCCAGCAGCCCCGGACAGGGGGCGCGAGAGACCCAGTACTTC
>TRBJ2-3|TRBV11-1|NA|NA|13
CASTPGDTDTQYF
TGTGCCAGCACCCCAGGGGACACAGATACGCAGTATTTT
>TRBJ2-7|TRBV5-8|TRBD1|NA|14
CASRAGTGEYEQYF
TGTGCCAGCAGAGCCGGGACAGGGGAGTACGAGCAGTACTTC
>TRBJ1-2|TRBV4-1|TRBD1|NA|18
CASSQDRSLRDSKNGYTF
TGCGCCAGCAGCCAAGATCGCTCCCTCCGGGACAGCAAAAATGGCTACACCTTC
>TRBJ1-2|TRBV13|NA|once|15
CASSLKVTADYGYTF
TGTGCCAGCAGCTTAAAAGTGACTGCGGACTATGGCTACACCTTC
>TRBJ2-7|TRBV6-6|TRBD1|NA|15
CASSYPMGQGYEQYF
TGTGCCAGCAGTTACCCTATGGGACAGGGCTACGAGCAGTACTTC
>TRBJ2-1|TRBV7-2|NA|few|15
CASSQDSATYNEQFF
TGTGCCAGCAGTCAGGACAGCGCTACCTACAATGAGCAGTTCTTC
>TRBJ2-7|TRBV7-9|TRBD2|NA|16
CASSGVGTGGTYEQYF
TGTGCCAGCAGCGGGGTCGGGACGGGAGGAACCTACGAGCAGTACTTC
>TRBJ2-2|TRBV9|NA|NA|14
CASSGQINTGELFF
TGTGCCAGCAGCGGCCAGATAAACACCGGGGAGCTGTTTTTT
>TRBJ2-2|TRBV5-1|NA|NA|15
CASRPNGTNTGELFF
TGCGCCAGCAGGCCAAATGGGACAAACACCGGGGAGCTGTTTTTT
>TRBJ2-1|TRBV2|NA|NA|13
CASMVGQNNEQFF
TGTGCCAGCATGGTCGGACAGAACAATGAGCAGTTCTTC
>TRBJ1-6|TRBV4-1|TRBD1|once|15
CASSLGRQGHSPLHF
TGCGCCAGCAGCCTCGGGCGACAGGGGCACTCACCCCTCCACTTT
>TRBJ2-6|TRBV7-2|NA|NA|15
CASSLGGSGANVLTF
TGTGCCAGCAGCTTAGGAGGGTCTGGGGCCAACGTCCTGACTTTC
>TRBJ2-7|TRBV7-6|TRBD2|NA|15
CASSPGTSGAYEQYF
TGTGCCAGCAGCCCGGGGACTAGCGGGGCCTACGAGCAGTACTTC
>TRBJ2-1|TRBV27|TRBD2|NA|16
CASSWSGLAGDNEQFF
TGTGCCAGCAGTTGGTCGGGACTAGCGGGAGACAATGAGCAGTTCTTC
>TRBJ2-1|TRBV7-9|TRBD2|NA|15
CASSPEAGAVDEQFF
TGTGCCAGCAGCCCCGAAGCGGGAGCTGTCGATGAGCAGTTCTTC
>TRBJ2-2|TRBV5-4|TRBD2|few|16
CASSWDFRGDTGELFF
TGTGCCAGCAGCTGGGACTTTCGGGGGGACACCGGGGAGCTGTTTTTT